This record concerns one T cell receptor (beta chain) sequence. Recruited during active infection, patients (from Seattle) were subsequently followed longitudinally. Sequenced by immunoSEQ multiplex PCR; TCRdb stores in-frame clones only, minus some. This table holds about 180,000 clones, about 81% found once. This entry is derived from a study of blood T cell repertoires in COVID-19. Across the study: COVID-19 samples, acute and convalescent, were from the United States, Italy and Spain. T cells, B-cell-depleted T cells, or PBMCs provided the cDNA or gDNA that served as material.

The CDR3 consists of 15 residues. Trimming removed 0 bases from V and 2 bases from J, with 12 bases in between. Germline V lookup: CDR1 SGDLS, CDR2 YYNGEE. Material for sequencing was peripheral blood. The chain is built from TRBV9 and TRBJ2-7, with D perhaps matching TRBD2 (6 bases). The clonotype comes from an elderly woman with COVID-19, enrolled during active disease. As DNA, the CDR3 is TGTGCCAGCAGCGTAGGGTGGGCGGGGACCTACGAGCAGTACTTC. It specifies CASSVGWAGTYEQYF.